The 9 T cell receptor beta chains below were found in one sample sequenced in a study of T cells in Graves' hyperthyroidism and ophthalmopathy. TCR beta CDR3 regions were amplified from RNA. Researchers ran a first-round RT-PCR on the TCR CDR3 using the HTBI primer set. TCRdb reprocessed the multiplex PCR reads via MiXCR and lists one record per CDR3 protein. The table includes about 360,000 distinct CDR3 sequences, about 12% detected once. The specimen was blood. Source of these receptors: a woman aged 18-35 years with Graves' hyperthyroidism.

This clonotype occurred many times. This sequence joins TRBV18 and TRBJ2-7, with D tentatively TRBD1 (6 bases). Germline CDR1 reads KGHSH; CDR2 reads LQKENI. The CDR3 spans 15 residues. Trimming removed 3 bases from V and 4 bases from J, with 16 bases in between. The CDR3, as DNA: TGTGCCAGCTCACCGCCTGGACAGAACCTGTACGAGCAGTACTTC. As protein: CASSPPGQNLYEQYF. The full variable domain, with the rest looked up from reference TRBV18 and TRBJ2-7, is NAGVMQNPRHLVRRRGQEARLRCSPMKGHSHVYWYRQLPEEGLKFMVYLQKENIIDESGMPKERFSAEFPKEGPSILRIQQVVRGDSAAYFCASSPPGQNLYEQYFGPGTRLTVT.

Only a few counts were recorded for this clonotype. A much larger clone differs by one base, so this may be a read error. The rearrangement uses TRBV7-2 and TRBJ2-2; 12 nucleotides agree with TRBD2. This CDR3 contains 16 residues. Losses at the gene ends were 5 bases for V and 6 bases for J; bases not matched to a gene: 7. CDR1 and CDR2 (germline): SGHTA, FQGNSA. The CDR3 reads CASSLGTSGRAGELFF. In DNA, the CDR3 is TGTGCCAGCAGCCTGGGGACTAGCGGGCGGGCCGGGGAGCTGTTTTTT.

This chain links TRBV7-2 with TRBJ1-2; the D gene is possibly TRBD1 (6 bases). The CDR3 has 15 amino acids. Trimming took off 5 bases at V and 4 bases at J, with 17 bases between the two ends. The germline gives CDR1 SGHTA, CDR2 FQGNSA. The CDR3 region is CASSPLRGGGYGYTF. The CDR3 DNA sequence: TGTGCCAGCAGCCCGCTAAGGGGGGGCGGCTATGGCTACACCTTC.

This clonotype has a count of ten or more. The chain has TRBV11-3 and TRBJ2-1; TRBD2 agrees at 9 bases. Trimming at V came to 3 bases and at J to 3 bases, leaving 9 bases not matched to a gene. Germline CDR1 and CDR2: SGHNT and YENEEA. The CDR3 spans 17 residues. The DNA of the CDR3 is TGTGCCAGCAGCTTCTTATTGACTAGCGGATACTACAATGAGCAGTTCTTC. Protein: CASSFLLTSGYYNEQFF.

The J gene is TRBJ1-5, the V gene TRBV18, with D possibly matching TRBD1 (6 bases). The germline V and J ends were trimmed by 8 bases and 0 bases, with 11 bases remaining between them. CDR3 length equals 14 residues. CDR1 and CDR2 (germline): KGHSH, LQKENI. The CDR3, as DNA: TGTGCCAGCACAGGGACCTATAGCAATCAGCCCCAGCATTTT. Protein: CASTGTYSNQPQHF.

This clonotype was observed a few times. V is TRBV6-2 or TRBV6-3 and J is TRBJ1-5; D is unresolved. The germline gives CDR1 MNHEY, CDR2 SVGEGT. The ends were cut back, 6 bases at V and 0 bases at J, with 21 bases in the middle. This CDR3 spans 18 amino acids. The CDR3, as DNA: TGTGCCAGCAGCCCCCCGGCGGCCCGAACTTATAGCAATCAGCCCCAGCATTTT. It translates to CASSPPAARTYSNQPQHF.

The sample holds a few counts of this clonotype. This chain uses TRBV6-1 with TRBJ2-1, with 9 bases lining up with TRBD2. The V and J ends lost 7 bases and 1 base, in that order; junction bases with no gene match: 5. The length of the CDR3 is 15 residues. CDR1 MNHNS and CDR2 SASEGT come from the germline V gene. CDR3: CASKSGRLSYNEQFF. CDR3 bases: TGTGCCAGCAAGAGCGGGAGGCTATCCTACAATGAGCAGTTCTTC.

Only a few counts were recorded for this clonotype. V gene TRBV28 combines with J gene TRBJ2-7; 9 bases line up with TRBD1. Germline CDR1 MDHEN, CDR2 SYDVKM. This CDR3 spans 16 amino acids. With 4 bases clipped from V and 1 base from J, the junction kept 8 bases outside the gene matches. The CDR3 DNA reads TGTGCCAGCAGTTCGGTGGACAGGGGCCTATCCTACGAGCAGTACTTC. It codes for CASSSVDRGLSYEQYF.

This clonotype showed up many times. The V and J genes are TRBV10-3 and TRBJ1-5; 7 bases fit TRBD1. V shed 6 bases and J 4 bases; nucleotides not matched to a gene: 6. The germline CDR1 and CDR2 sequences are ENHRY and SYGVKD. The CDR3 sequence is 14 residues long. CDR3 residues: CAISDGQENQPQHF. CDR3 in DNA: TGTGCCATCAGCGACGGACAGGAAAATCAGCCCCAGCATTTT.